The 20 T cell receptor beta chains below come from one sample, sequenced in a study of human T cells and chemical hapten exposure. Specified time point: pre-sensitization, week 0. Treatment indicated: therapeutic diphenylcyclopropenone sensitization with weekly scalp DPC. TCRdb analysed the RACE reads with MiXCR anew, one entry per CDR3 protein. The repertoire holds 95,000 to 150,000 distinct CDR3 sequences, with approximately 12% as singletons. The sample in question was whole blood, obtained in connection with sensitization to the hapten diphenylcyclopropenone (DPC). These TCRs come from a woman between 18 and 29 years old with alopecia areata. Some clones in this sample may be carry-over from other donors' samples.

This clonotype has just a few counts. One end of the junction does not line up with germline, which may come from a read error. The chain combines TRBV4-3 with TRBJ2-7, with D possibly being TRBD1 (6 bases). The CDR3 has 15 amino acids. Per the germline V gene, CDR1 is LGHNA and CDR2 is YSLEER. CDR3 nucleotides: TGCACCAGCAGCATAACGACAGGAGACCTATACGAGCAGTACTTC. This sequence encodes CTSSITTGDLYEQYF.

This clonotype was observed at least ten times. The chain couples TRBV5-1 to TRBJ2-7; D remains ambiguous. In germline, CDR1 is SGHRS, CDR2 YFSETQ. The V end lost 0 bases, the J end lost 2 bases, and 9 bases lay between the germline ends. The CDR3 runs 14 residues. CDR3 coding DNA: TGCGCCAGCAGCTTGGATCCCCCGGCCTACGAGCAGTACTTC. Translation: CASSLDPPAYEQYF. The full variable domain, completed using reference TRBV5-1 and TRBJ2-7, is KAGVTQTPRYLIKTRGQQVTLSCSPISGHRSVSWYQQTPGQGLQFLFEYFSETQRNKGNFPGRFSGRQFSNSRSEMNVSTLELGDSALYLCASSLDPPAYEQYFGPGTRLTVT.

This rearrangement joins TRBV6-6 to TRBJ1-1; the match to TRBD1 covers 8 bases. The junction had 9 bases not matched to a gene; V was cut back by 6 bases and J by 3 bases. The CDR3 sequence is 15 residues long. Looked up from germline, CDR1 is MNHNY and CDR2 is SVGAGI (reference sequence). CDR3 sequence (DNA): TGTGCCAGCAGGTATACCGACAGGGGTTACACTGAAGCTTTCTTT. This gives the protein CASRYTDRGYTEAFF.

This clonotype was seen repeatedly, ten times or more. The chain joins TRBV12-3 or TRBV12-4 to TRBJ1-3, with D unresolved. Trimming removed 5 bases from V and 6 bases from J, with 14 bases in between. This CDR3 is built from 14 residues. This chain's CDR3 is CASSHGQLQNTIYF. The CDR3 coding sequence is TGTGCCAGCAGTCATGGGCAGCTGCAAAACACCATATATTTT.

This clonotype occurred a few times. This chain links TRBV4-2 with TRBJ1-2; 7 positions match TRBD1. CDR3 length: 15 amino acids. Trimming at V came to 1 base and at J to 0 bases, leaving 2 bases not matched to a gene. Germline V gene data show CDR1 as LGHNA and CDR2 as YNFKEQ. The CDR3 loop is CASSQGDRPNYGYTF. The CDR3 DNA follows: TGTGCCAGCAGCCAAGGGGACAGACCTAACTATGGCTACACCTTC.

The chain couples TRBV5-6 to TRBJ2-3, with D uncertain. Per germline, CDR1 SGHDT and CDR2 YYEEEE. The CDR3 is 14 residues long. V was shortened by 2 bases and J by 6 bases, with 13 bases between the two germline ends. For the CDR3, the DNA is TGTGCCAGCAGCTTAGCCATTCAAGAGGATACGCAGTATTTT. Translated, it gives CASSLAIQEDTQYF. The whole variable domain, remainder taken from reference TRBV5-6 and TRBJ2-3, is DAGVTQSPTHLIKTRGQQVTLRCSPKSGHDTVSWYQQALGQGPQFIFQYYEEEERQRGNFPDRFSGHQFPNYSSELNVNALLLGDSALYLCASSLAIQEDTQYFGPGTRLTVL.

This clonotype was counted only a few times. The J gene is TRBJ2-5, the V gene TRBV5-1; 8 bases line up with TRBD1. J gave up 4 bases and V 4 bases, and 3 bases lay outside the gene matches. Germline assignment: CDR1 SGHRS and CDR2 YFSETQ. The CDR3 has 13 residues. This CDR3 reads CASSLQGGETQYF. The CDR3 DNA reads as TGCGCCAGCAGCCTACAGGGGGGAGAGACCCAGTACTTC.

This clonotype was observed a few times. The rearrangement joins TRBV28 to TRBJ2-7; D may be TRBD1 or TRBD2 (5 bases each). CDR1 is MDHEN, CDR2 SYDVKM, per germline. The CDR3 length is 16 residues. Trimming took off 1 base at V and 0 bases at J, with 13 bases between the two ends. CDR3 coding DNA: TGTGCCAGCAGTTTATTCACGGGGCTGAGCTCCTACGAGCAGTACTTC. This sequence encodes CASSLFTGLSSYEQYF. Full variable domain (missing parts from reference TRBV28 and TRBJ2-7): DVKVTQSSRYLVKRTGEKVFLECVQDMDHENMFWYRQDPGLGLRLIYFSYDVKMKEKGDIPEGYSVSREKKERFSLILESASTNQTSMYLCASSLFTGLSSYEQYFGPGTRLTVT.

This chain links TRBV5-4 with TRBJ1-2, with D possibly matching TRBD1 (5 bases). The V end lost 1 base, the J end lost 3 bases, and 7 bases lay between the germline ends. CDR1 is SGHNT and CDR2 is YYREEE in the germline V gene (reference sequence). The CDR3 contains 13 residues. Here the CDR3 reads CASSLLGDYGYTF. The CDR3 DNA sequence: TGTGCCAGCAGCTTGCTGGGGGACTATGGCTACACCTTC.

The chain links TRBV20-1 to TRBJ2-5; 7 nucleotides match TRBD2. The CDR3 length is 15 residues. The germline gives CDR1 DFQATT, CDR2 SNEGSKA (reference sequence). V lost 2 bases and J lost 2; bases outside the gene matches: 8. The CDR3 spells CSARSQAGEQETQYF. The DNA of the CDR3 is TGCAGTGCTAGAAGCCAGGCGGGGGAACAAGAGACCCAGTACTTC.

This clonotype was detected a few times. This chain links TRBV4-2 with TRBJ2-3; maybe TRBD1 (6 bases). Trimming pared 5 bases from V and 5 bases from J, leaving 14 bases between. The length of the CDR3 is 14 residues. Germline CDR1 LGHNA, CDR2 YNFKEQ. The CDR3 DNA reads as TGTGCCAGCAGCAGAGACAGGTTCGGAGATACGCAGTATTTT. Its translation is CASSRDRFGDTQYF.

CDR3 in amino acids: CASGHREAGELFF. CDR3 nucleotides: TGTGCCAGCGGTCACCGGGAGGCCGGGGAGCTGTTTTTT. The V gene is TRBV6-1, the J gene TRBJ2-2; 7 nucleotides align to TRBD2. V was clipped by 8 bases and J by 6 bases; unmatched bases: 6. The CDR3 consists of 13 residues. Germline V gene sequence: CDR1 MNHNS, CDR2 SASEGT.

The chain is built from TRBV7-2 and TRBJ1-1; D remains ambiguous. Trimming cost V 4 bases and J 5 bases, with 14 bases left between them. CDR1 and CDR2 (germline): SGHTA, FQGNSA. This CDR3 contains 14 residues. As DNA, the CDR3 is TGTGCCAGCAGCTCCCAAGGCAGATTAACTGAAGCTTTCTTT. Protein: CASSSQGRLTEAFF.

The CDR3 DNA reads as TGTGCCAGCAGCTCTCCAGGGAGGGAGGAAAAACTGTTTTTT. It translates to CASSSPGREEKLFF. The chain combines TRBV5-4 with TRBJ1-4, with D perhaps matching TRBD1 (5 bases). V lost 3 bases and J lost 8, with 14 bases in between. The CDR3 runs to 14 residues. Germline V gene sequence: CDR1 SGHNT, CDR2 YYREEE (reference sequence).

This clonotype was picked up a small number of times. This rearrangement joins TRBV4-3 to TRBJ1-4; TRBD1 agrees at 8 bases. CDR1 LGHNA and CDR2 YSLEER come from the germline V gene. The CDR3 runs to 15 residues. Trimming removed 4 bases from V and 8 bases from J; junction bases left unmatched: 9. The CDR3 nucleotides read TGCGCCAGCAGCCTTAGGACAGGGTTTGGGGAAAAACTGTTTTTT. Its translation: CASSLRTGFGEKLFF.

V gene TRBV25-1 combines with J gene TRBJ2-1; 10 positions agree with TRBD1. J was trimmed by 10 bases and V by 3 bases; bases with no gene match: 6. The CDR3 runs to 14 residues. Per germline, CDR1 MGHDK and CDR2 SYGVNS. CDR3 DNA sequence: TGTGCCAGCAGTGATCGGGACAGGGGCCGAGAGCAGTTCTTC. Protein: CASSDRDRGREQFF.

The chain links TRBV7-6 to TRBJ2-2; D is uncertain. This CDR3 is built from 12 residues. Between the trimmed V and J ends, which lost 5 bases and 4 bases, there was a span of 5 bases. CDR1 SGHVS and CDR2 FNYEAQ come from the germline V gene. The CDR3 loop is CASSRITGELFF. CDR3 nucleotide sequence: TGTGCCAGCAGCCGAATCACCGGGGAGCTGTTTTTT. Variable domain in full (rest from reference TRBV7-6 and TRBJ2-2): GAGVSQSPRYKVTKRGQDVALRCDPISGHVSLYWYRQALGQGPEFLTYFNYEAQQDKSGLPNDRFSAERPEGSISTLTIQRTEQRDSAMYRCASSRITGELFFGEGSRLTVL.

In its sample, this clonotype was seen a few times. DNA of the CDR3: TGTGCCAGCAGTTTTACGGGGACGAGCTCCTACGAGCAGTACTTC. Protein sequence: CASSFTGTSSYEQYF. The J gene is TRBJ2-7, the V gene TRBV28, with D perhaps being TRBD1 or TRBD2 (5 bases each). With 3 bases removed from V and 0 bases from J, the gap between germline ends came to 12 bases. Germline loops: CDR1 MDHEN, CDR2 SYDVKM. This CDR3 has 15 residues.

This clonotype was detected a few times. V gene TRBV20-1 combines with J gene TRBJ2-5, with D maybe TRBD1 (6 bases). CDR1 and CDR2 from the germline V gene are DFQATT and SNEGSKA (reference sequence). The CDR3 is 13 amino acids. Trimming stripped 1 base from V and 6 bases from J, with 12 bases between. The CDR3 loop reads CSARAETGQTQYF. The CDR3 DNA follows: TGCAGTGCTAGAGCTGAGACAGGACAGACCCAGTACTTC.

The CDR3 DNA sequence: TGTGCCAGTAGTTCCTCGCCCCCTGGATACTATGGCTACACCTTC. Its protein is CASSSSPPGYYGYTF. The rearrangement joins TRBV19 to TRBJ1-2, with D hard to call. This CDR3 contains 15 residues. The germline V and J ends were trimmed by 5 bases and 3 bases, with 16 bases remaining between them. CDR1 and CDR2 from the germline V gene are LNHDA and SQIVND (reference sequence).